The entry below gives a single T cell receptor (beta chain) sequence along with its context. Antigen: not known. UMIs accompanied the 5'RACE template switching by which TCR beta cDNA was made. TCRdb reprocessed the 5' RACE reads and reports one entry per CDR3 protein, with no DNA. The table lists approximately 380,000 distinct CDR3 sequences. CDR3 length: 16 residues. The sample comes from a study of T cells expressing NK-cell markers. Study-wide context: TCR beta repertoires came from sorted CD3+CD56+NKG2C+, CD3+CD56+NKG2C- and CD3+CD56-NKG2C+ T cells.

Study-wide points: Dominant NKG2C+ clonotypes were found to form about 1.0-7.0% of CD8+ T cells in roughly 6 donors.

V gene TRBV12-3 or TRBV12-4 combines with J gene TRBJ2-3; the TCRdb call, TRBD1, lacks DNA for checking. The sequence was obtained from a man aged 18-70 years in good health. The sequencing input was blood T cells: a sorted CD56 or NKG2C T cell subset, CD4+ or CD8+ T cells, or bulk PBMC T cells (not recorded which). CDR3 protein: CASSSRAYTDTGTQYF.